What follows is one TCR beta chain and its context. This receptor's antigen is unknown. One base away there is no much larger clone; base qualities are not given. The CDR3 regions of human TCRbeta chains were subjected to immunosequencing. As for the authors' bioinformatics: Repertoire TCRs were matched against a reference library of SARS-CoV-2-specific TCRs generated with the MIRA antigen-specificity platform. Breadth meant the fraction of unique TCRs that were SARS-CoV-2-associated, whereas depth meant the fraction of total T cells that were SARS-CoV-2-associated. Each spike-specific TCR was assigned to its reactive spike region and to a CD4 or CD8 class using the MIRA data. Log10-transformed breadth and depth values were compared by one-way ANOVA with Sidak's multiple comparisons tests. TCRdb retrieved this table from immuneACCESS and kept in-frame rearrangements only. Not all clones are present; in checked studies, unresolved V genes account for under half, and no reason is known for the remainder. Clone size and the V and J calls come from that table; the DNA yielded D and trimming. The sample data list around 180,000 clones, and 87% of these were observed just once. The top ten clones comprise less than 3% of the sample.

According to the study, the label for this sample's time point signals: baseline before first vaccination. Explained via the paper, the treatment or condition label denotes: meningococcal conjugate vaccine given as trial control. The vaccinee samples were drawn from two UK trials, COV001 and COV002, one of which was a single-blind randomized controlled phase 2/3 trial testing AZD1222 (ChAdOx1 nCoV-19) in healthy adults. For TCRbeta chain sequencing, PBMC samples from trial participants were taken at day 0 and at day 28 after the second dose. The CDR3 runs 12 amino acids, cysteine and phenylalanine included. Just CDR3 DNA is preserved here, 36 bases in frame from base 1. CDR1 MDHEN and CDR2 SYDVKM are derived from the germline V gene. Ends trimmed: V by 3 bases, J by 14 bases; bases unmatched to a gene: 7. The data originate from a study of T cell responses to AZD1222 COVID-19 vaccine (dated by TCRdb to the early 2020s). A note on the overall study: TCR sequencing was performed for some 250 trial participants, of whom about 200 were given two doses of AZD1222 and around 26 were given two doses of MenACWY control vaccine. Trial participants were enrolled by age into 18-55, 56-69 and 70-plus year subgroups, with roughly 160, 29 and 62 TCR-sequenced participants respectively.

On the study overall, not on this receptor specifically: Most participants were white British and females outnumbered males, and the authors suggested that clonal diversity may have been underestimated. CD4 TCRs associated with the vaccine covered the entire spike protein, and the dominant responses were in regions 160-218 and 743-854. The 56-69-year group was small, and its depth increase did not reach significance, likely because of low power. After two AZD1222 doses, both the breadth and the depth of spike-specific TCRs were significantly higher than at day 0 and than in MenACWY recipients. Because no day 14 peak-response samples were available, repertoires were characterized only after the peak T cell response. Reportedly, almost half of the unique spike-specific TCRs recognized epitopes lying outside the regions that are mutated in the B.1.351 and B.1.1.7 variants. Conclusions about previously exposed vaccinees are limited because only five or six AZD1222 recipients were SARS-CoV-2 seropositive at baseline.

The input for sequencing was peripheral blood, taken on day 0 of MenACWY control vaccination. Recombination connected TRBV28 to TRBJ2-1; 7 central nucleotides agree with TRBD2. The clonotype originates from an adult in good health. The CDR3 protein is CASSLVAGAEFF. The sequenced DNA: TGTGCCAGCAGTTTGGTGGCGGGAGCTGAGTTCTTC.